This TCR beta chain appears in the sequencing data of a study of T cells in Graves' hyperthyroidism and ophthalmopathy (dated by TCRdb to about 2019). With regard to the full study: Peripheral blood was collected at initial diagnosis, before any treatment. TCR V-J signatures able to tell the groups apart were searched for in a discovery cohort of 100 patients, of whom roughly 42 had Graves' ophthalmopathy and around 57 had stable Graves' hyperthyroidism. Whether ophthalmopathy could be predicted prospectively was tested in an independent validation cohort made up of under 20 hyperthyroidism patients plus 17 patients who later progressed to ophthalmopathy. For training and testing, the 95 to 100 patients in the discovery cohort were randomly divided in a 7:3 ratio. In about 6 Graves' hyperthyroidism patients, the study also compared T-cell repertoires from thyroid tissue with T-cell repertoires from blood. After blood sampling, hyperthyroidism patients were treated with methimazole at a starting dose of 30 mg daily, and ophthalmopathy patients were treated with high-dose intravenous methylprednisolone. TCR Vbeta CDR3 sequencing of 135 peripheral blood samples (under 45 ophthalmopathy, about 74 hyperthyroidism and some 17 progressor patients) is reported in the paper.

The TCR beta CDR3 regions were amplified from the RNA transcripts. A first-round RT-PCR of the TCR CDR3 used the HTBI primer set with the Qiagen OneStep RT-PCR kit. A second multiplex PCR round built the libraries, followed by size selection and purification. Sequencing of the libraries was done on an Illumina HiSeq2000 using paired-end 100 bp reads. Per the original workflow: SOAPnuke was used to process the raw data, with reads discarded if the reads contained adapters or uncalled bases, had a mean Phred below 15, or lacked an exact constant-primer or identifier match. COPE v1.2.5 was used to merge the high-quality paired reads, and each unique nucleotide sequence was defined as a clonotype. Clonotypes were aligned to IMGT TRBV, TRBD and TRBJ reference segments using MiTCR v1.1. The analysis included only V-J combinations with a frequency above 0.0001, which together covered around 99% of the repertoires. The TCS score was defined as the ratio of F50 (clonal expansion) to E x V (chaos), calculated using BLOSUM62-based TCRdist between CDR3 peptides within each V-J. Welch's t-statistics and random forest reduced roughly 540 V-J features to 13, which were used in a naive Bayes classifier (R e1071). In TCRdb, the public reads were trimmed at Q25 with fastp and aligned with MiXCR, with productive beta chains retained. When rows share a CDR3 protein, they turn into one entry using the most common DNA and genes. TCRdb, not the authors, supplied the V and J calls. The sample includes roughly 350,000 distinct CDR3 sequences, with around 15% observed a single time. The leading ten clones occupy about 18% of the sample.

Moderately to severely active disease, a Clinical Activity Score of at least 3, a NOSPECS grade of at least 4, and a duration under 3 months were present in ophthalmopathy patients. The study excluded patients with uncontrolled infections, other autoimmune diseases, pregnancy or lactation. Diagnoses were established on the basis of clinical symptoms, serum thyroxine and TRAb, thyroid ultrasound, and orbital computed tomography. PBMCs were isolated from about 9.1 ml of fresh peripheral blood by Ficoll-Paque density gradient centrifugation. Total RNA was extracted with Trizol reagent, and quality was checked on an Agilent 2100 Bioanalyzer. On the study overall, not on this receptor specifically: Blood samples also contained most of the expanded thyroid clonotypes (frequency above 0.001), which suggests that blood repertoires may reflect thyroid immune responses. A 13 V-J signature model separated ophthalmopathy from stable hyperthyroidism, with approximately 86% sensitivity and about 81% specificity in cross-validation and 80%/75% in testing. In validation, the model predicted progression to ophthalmopathy with just under 71% sensitivity and approximately 78% specificity, a median of around six months before onset. Sample size was not statistically predetermined, and investigators were not blinded to group allocation.

About this clonotype itself: Its antigen is unknown. No qualities accompany the bases; no much larger clone lies one base away.

V and J are trimmed by 4 bases and 4 bases, and the gene matches miss 6 bases of the junction. CDR1 and CDR2, looked up from the germline V gene, are SGHRS and YFSETQ. From the cysteine up to the phenylalanine, the CDR3 has a length of 14 residues. Kept here is only the CDR3 DNA, which spans 42 bases and is read in frame from base 1. The sequencing input was blood. In this chain, TRBV5-1 is recombined with TRBJ2-7, with TRBD1 identical over 9 junction bases. The clonotype was recovered from a woman aged 30 to 39 with Graves' ophthalmopathy. The CDR3 here reads CASSGTGRPYEQYF. At the DNA level, the sequence is TGCGCCAGCAGCGGGACAGGGAGGCCTTACGAGCAGTACTTC.